The 29 T cell receptor beta chains given below trace back to one sample, sequenced in a study of blood T cell repertoires in COVID-19. This table comes from immunoSEQ multiplex PCR, and its TCRdb copy is limited to in-frame clones, with some not included. The sample contains approximately 220,000 clones, about 80% of which appear only once. Sequencing was carried out using peripheral blood. These receptors were obtained from an older woman with acute or convalescent COVID-19.

The CDR3 bases are TGTGCCAGCAGCTTATATTGGATGGGGACTAACAACAATGAGCAGTTCTTC. As protein: CASSLYWMGTNNNEQFF. This chain joins TRBV7-2 and TRBJ2-1, with 7 bases aligning to TRBD2. Germline assignment: CDR1 SGHTA and CDR2 FQGNSA. The junction had 12 bases not matched to a gene; V was cut back by 2 bases and J by 5 bases. The CDR3 covers 17 residues.

The V gene is TRBV7-9, the J gene TRBJ1-2; D is unresolved. From germline, CDR1 is SEHNR and CDR2 FQNEAQ (reference sequence). The CDR3 runs 13 residues. V lost 1 base and J 0 bases, leaving 3 bases between the germline ends. CDR3 region: CASSLGANYGYTF. The CDR3 DNA reads TGTGCCAGCAGCTTAGGAGCTAACTATGGCTACACCTTC.

The rearrangement uses TRBV6-5 and TRBJ2-5; 7 bases line up with TRBD2. In germline, CDR1 is MNHEY, CDR2 SVGAGI. V trimming: 6 bases; J trimming: 1 base; junction bases outside the gene matches: 8. The CDR3 is 15 residues long. CDR3 sequence reads: CASSPSGGPQETQYF. The CDR3, as DNA: TGTGCCAGCAGCCCCTCGGGAGGACCCCAAGAGACCCAGTACTTC.

V gene TRBV6-2 or TRBV6-3 combines with J gene TRBJ1-1, with 10 bases aligning to TRBD1. This CDR3 is built from 14 residues. CDR1 MNHEY and CDR2 SVGEGT come from the germline V gene. Unmatched junction bases numbered 10, after V lost 5 bases and J lost 10 bases. DNA for the CDR3: TGTGCCAGCAGTCAATACCGGGACAGGGGAGTAGCTTTCTTT. Its protein product is CASSQYRDRGVAFF.

This rearrangement joins TRBV9 to TRBJ1-1; D is possibly TRBD1 (6 bases). V shed 5 bases and J shed 3 bases, with 11 bases lying between them. Germline CDR1 is SGDLS and CDR2 is YYNGEE. CDR3 size: 13 residues. CDR3 in amino acids: CASSTQGYTEAFF. CDR3 DNA: TGTGCCAGCAGTACGCAGGGGTACACTGAAGCTTTCTTT.

The CDR3 DNA follows: TGCGCCAGCAGCAACGATGACAGGGGGCATACTGAAGCTTTCTTT. It translates to CASSNDDRGHTEAFF. The chain carries TRBV5-1 and TRBJ1-1; 10 bases agree with TRBD1. This CDR3 is 15 amino acids long. J was trimmed by 5 bases and V by 4 bases; bases with no gene match: 8. The germline CDR1 and CDR2 sequences are SGHRS and YFSETQ.

The chain is built from TRBV5-1 and TRBJ2-2; tentatively, D is TRBD1 (6 bases). The length of the CDR3 is 15 residues. Germline CDR1 and CDR2: SGHRS and YFSETQ. The V and J ends lost 0 bases and 4 bases respectively, with 10 bases between them. As DNA, the CDR3 is TGCGCCAGCAGCTTGGGGGGGCTAAGCACCGGGGAGCTGTTTTTT. Translation gives CASSLGGLSTGELFF.

This sequence joins TRBV6-5 and TRBJ1-1; 10 bases are shared with TRBD1. Per germline, CDR1 MNHEY and CDR2 SVGAGI. Germline trimming cut 4 bases from V and 3 bases from J; bases unmatched to any gene: 5. The CDR3 loop spans 15 amino acids. This chain's CDR3 is CASSLTGGLYTEAFF. CDR3 sequence (DNA): TGTGCCAGCAGTTTGACAGGGGGCTTGTACACTGAAGCTTTCTTT.

The CDR3 DNA reads TGCGCCAGCAGCCAAGTGTGGCGGGAAAAAACAGGGGACTATCAGCCCCAGCATTTT. Amino acids: CASSQVWREKTGDYQPQHF. The genes are TRBV4-1 and TRBJ1-5, with 7 positions matching TRBD1. Germline V lookup: CDR1 MGHRA, CDR2 YSYEKL. With 1 base clipped from V and 5 bases from J, the junction kept 17 bases outside the gene matches. This CDR3 is 19 amino acids long.

V gene TRBV4-3 combines with J gene TRBJ2-3; 11 nucleotides align to TRBD2. Germline trimming cut 4 bases from V and 4 bases from J; bases unmatched to any gene: 13. The length of the CDR3 is 18 residues. CDR1 is LGHNA and CDR2 is YSLEER in the germline V gene. CDR3 in amino acids: CASSPSALAGGWADTQYF. The CDR3 DNA is TGCGCCAGCAGCCCGTCCGCTTTAGCGGGGGGGTGGGCAGATACGCAGTATTTT.

V usage is TRBV6-1 and J usage is TRBJ2-3; D may be TRBD2 (5 bases). Germline V gene lookup returns CDR1 MNHNS and CDR2 SASEGT. This CDR3 comprises 16 residues. V lost 1 base, J lost 2 bases, and 13 bases lay in between. The CDR3 sequence: CASSEVGNPNTDTQYF. CDR3 nucleotides: TGTGCCAGCAGTGAAGTCGGGAACCCAAACACAGATACGCAGTATTTT.

The chain links TRBV6-6 to TRBJ2-3, with D hard to call. Germline CDR1 is MNHNY and CDR2 is SVGAGI (reference sequence). The CDR3 sequence is 16 residues long. V was cut by 6 bases and J by 3 bases, with 19 bases left in between. CDR3 DNA: TGTGCCAGCAGCCGAACACTCGGCGAGGTGACAGATACGCAGTATTTT. The encoded protein is CASSRTLGEVTDTQYF.

This clone was found a few times. V and J are TRBV7-6 and TRBJ2-2; 7 nucleotides line up with TRBD2. The V gene end was trimmed by 5 bases and the J gene end by 6 bases; junction bases not matched to a gene: 9. The CDR3 sequence is 15 residues long. Germline CDR1 is SGHVS and CDR2 is FNYEAQ. The CDR3 region has the DNA TGTGCCAGCAGCCCTACTGCGGGGAGGGCCGGGGAGCTGTTTTTT. Translation: CASSPTAGRAGELFF.

The chain uses TRBV7-8 and TRBJ2-5; no clear D. This CDR3 has 15 amino acids. Germline lookup yields CDR1 SGHVS and CDR2 FQNEAQ. With 2 bases removed from V and 1 base from J, the gap between germline ends came to 11 bases. The CDR3: CASSLTRLTQETQYF. Here the CDR3 DNA reads TGTGCCAGCAGCTTAACAAGACTGACCCAAGAGACCCAGTACTTC.

The chain employs TRBV9 and TRBJ1-2; TRBD1 aligns across 9 bases. CDR1 and CDR2 from the germline V gene are SGDLS and YYNGEE. J was trimmed by 8 bases and V by 5 bases; bases with no gene match: 10. The CDR3 sequence is 14 residues long. CDR3: CASRRTGTGTGYTF. The DNA of the CDR3 is TGTGCCAGCAGAAGAACCGGGACAGGGACCGGCTACACCTTC.

This sequence joins TRBV27 and TRBJ2-2, with D possibly TRBD2 on 6 matching bases. Germline CDR1 reads MNHEY; CDR2 reads SMNVEV (reference sequence). The CDR3 contains 14 residues. V shed 6 bases and J shed 1 base, with 9 bases lying between them. The CDR3 loop is CASSDGGNTGELFF. The CDR3 nucleotides are TGTGCCAGCAGCGACGGGGGGAACACCGGGGAGCTGTTTTTT.

This clone was seen only once. The gene calls are TRBV19 and TRBJ1-5; D is possibly TRBD1 (5 bases). The CDR3 contains 14 residues. V lost 4 bases and J lost 6, with 13 bases in between. In germline, CDR1 is LNHDA, CDR2 SQIVND (reference sequence). The CDR3 DNA sequence: TGTGCCAGTAGTACCCCAGGGATGGTTCAGCCCCAGCATTTT. Translated: CASSTPGMVQPQHF.

The rearrangement links TRBV11-2 to TRBJ2-5, with 7 bases aligning to TRBD2. In germline, CDR1 is SGHAT, CDR2 FQNNGV. V lost 5 bases, J lost 11 bases, and 8 bases stayed unmatched. The CDR3 contains 12 residues. The DNA for the CDR3 is TGTGCCAGCAGCCGCGCGACTAGCTTGCAGTACTTC. Protein product: CASSRATSLQYF.

The gene calls are TRBV12-3 or TRBV12-4 and TRBJ2-2; 7 bases line up with TRBD2. V shed 4 bases, J shed 4 bases, and the junction held 0 bases outside the gene matches. The CDR3 contains 13 residues. The CDR3 coding sequence is TGTGCCAGCAGTTCTAGCGGCACCGGGGAGCTGTTTTTT. Translation gives CASSSSGTGELFF.

The chain employs TRBV10-3 and TRBJ1-3; 11 nucleotides align to TRBD1. The CDR3 consists of 15 residues. The V and J ends lost 8 bases and 3 bases, in that order; junction bases with no gene match: 6. CDR1 and CDR2 from the germline V gene are ENHRY and SYGVKD. The DNA of the CDR3 is TGTGCCATCGGGACAGGGGGAGGTTATGGAAACACCATATATTTT. Translating gives CAIGTGGGYGNTIYF.

V usage is TRBV10-2 and J usage is TRBJ2-7, with TRBD1 as a possible D gene (5 bases). Germline V lookup: CDR1 WSHSY, CDR2 SAAADI. The CDR3 has 14 residues. Trimming took off 2 bases at V and 4 bases at J, with 12 bases between the two ends. CDR3 residues: CASSELQGRYEQYF. The CDR3 DNA sequence: TGCGCCAGCAGTGAGCTCCAGGGAAGGTACGAGCAGTACTTC.

The chain combines TRBV2 with TRBJ2-1, with TRBD2 matching over 7 bases. The CDR3 is 14 residues long. Germline V gene data show CDR1 as SNHLY and CDR2 as FYNNEI. Losses at the gene ends were 6 bases for V and 5 bases for J; bases not matched to a gene: 7. The DNA for the CDR3 is TGTGCCAGCAGGGGGCGGGGGTTGGACAATGAGCAGTTCTTC. Translation: CASRGRGLDNEQFF. Full variable domain (remainder filled in from reference TRBV2 and TRBJ2-1): EPEVTQTPSHQVTQMGQEVILRCVPISNHLYFYWYRQILGQKVEFLVSFYNNEISEKSEIFDDQFSVERPDGSNFTLKIRSTKLEDSAMYFCASRGRGLDNEQFFGPGTRLTVL.

The V call is TRBV5-5, the J call TRBJ1-1, with a possible D match to TRBD1 (5 bases). The CDR3 has 14 amino acids. The V end lost 2 bases, the J end lost 2 bases, and 10 bases lay between the germline ends. Germline V lookup: CDR1 SGHKS, CDR2 YYEKEE (reference sequence). CDR3 coding DNA: TGTGCCAGCAGCTTTAATAGGGGTAACACTGAAGCTTTCTTT. As protein: CASSFNRGNTEAFF.

The J gene is TRBJ2-3, the V gene TRBV7-9, with 8 bases identical to TRBD2. J lost 7 bases, V lost 1 base, and 7 bases had no gene match. CDR1 SEHNR and CDR2 FQNEAQ come from the germline V gene (reference sequence). The CDR3 is 15 residues long. In nucleotides, the CDR3 is TGTGCCAGCAGCTTAGTCCCGGGGGGGACGAATACGCAGTATTTT. Its translation is CASSLVPGGTNTQYF.

The V gene is TRBV18, the J gene TRBJ1-2; 9 positions match TRBD1. Germline CDR1 reads KGHSH; CDR2 reads LQKENI. V trimming: 3 bases; J trimming: 5 bases; junction bases outside the gene matches: 7. This CDR3 has 15 amino acids. CDR3 in amino acids: CASSPPGTGFYGYTF. Here the CDR3 DNA reads TGTGCCAGCTCACCTCCCGGGACAGGGTTTTATGGCTACACCTTC.

The chain carries TRBV29-1 and TRBJ1-1, with a weak D call TRBD1 (6 bases). Trimming left V 7 bases short and J 6 bases short, with 21 bases between. The CDR3 is 14 residues long. The germline V gene has CDR1 SQVTM and CDR2 ANQGSEA. The CDR3 DNA sequence: TGCAGCGCCCTATCACCCGGGACAAAGGCTGAAGCTTTCTTT. The encoded protein is CSALSPGTKAEAFF.

The rearrangement uses TRBV15 and TRBJ1-2; 8 positions agree with TRBD1. The CDR3 contains 16 residues. CDR1 is LNHNV and CDR2 is YYDKDF in the germline V gene (reference sequence). The V and J ends lost 0 bases and 5 bases, in that order; junction bases with no gene match: 8. This CDR3 is CATSRDPTGVTYGYTF. Here the CDR3 DNA reads TGTGCCACCAGCAGAGATCCGACAGGGGTAACTTATGGCTACACCTTC.

The chain carries TRBV27 and TRBJ1-2; D remains unclear. The V end lost 0 bases, the J end lost 5 bases, and 7 bases lay between the germline ends. The CDR3 contains 13 residues. CDR1 is MNHEY, CDR2 SMNVEV, per germline (reference sequence). CDR3 sequence (DNA): TGTGCCAGCAGTTTATCGAGGCAGTATGGCTACACCTTC. Encoded protein: CASSLSRQYGYTF.

J is TRBJ1-1 and V is TRBV29-1, with no clear D. This CDR3 is 14 amino acids long. Germline-derived CDR1 and CDR2 are SQVTM and ANQGSEA. The V end lost 7 bases, the J end lost 1 base, and 16 bases lay between the germline ends. The CDR3 DNA is TGCAGCGCCCTACGGTCGAGGGCGAACACTGAAGCTTTCTTT. Translating gives CSALRSRANTEAFF. The full variable domain, its missing parts supplied by reference TRBV29-1 and TRBJ1-1, is SAVISQKPSRDICQRGTSLTIQCQVDSQVTMMFWYRQQPGQSLTLIATANQGSEATYESGFVIDKFPISRPNLTFSTLTVSNMSPEDSSIYLCSALRSRANTEAFFGQGTRLTVV.